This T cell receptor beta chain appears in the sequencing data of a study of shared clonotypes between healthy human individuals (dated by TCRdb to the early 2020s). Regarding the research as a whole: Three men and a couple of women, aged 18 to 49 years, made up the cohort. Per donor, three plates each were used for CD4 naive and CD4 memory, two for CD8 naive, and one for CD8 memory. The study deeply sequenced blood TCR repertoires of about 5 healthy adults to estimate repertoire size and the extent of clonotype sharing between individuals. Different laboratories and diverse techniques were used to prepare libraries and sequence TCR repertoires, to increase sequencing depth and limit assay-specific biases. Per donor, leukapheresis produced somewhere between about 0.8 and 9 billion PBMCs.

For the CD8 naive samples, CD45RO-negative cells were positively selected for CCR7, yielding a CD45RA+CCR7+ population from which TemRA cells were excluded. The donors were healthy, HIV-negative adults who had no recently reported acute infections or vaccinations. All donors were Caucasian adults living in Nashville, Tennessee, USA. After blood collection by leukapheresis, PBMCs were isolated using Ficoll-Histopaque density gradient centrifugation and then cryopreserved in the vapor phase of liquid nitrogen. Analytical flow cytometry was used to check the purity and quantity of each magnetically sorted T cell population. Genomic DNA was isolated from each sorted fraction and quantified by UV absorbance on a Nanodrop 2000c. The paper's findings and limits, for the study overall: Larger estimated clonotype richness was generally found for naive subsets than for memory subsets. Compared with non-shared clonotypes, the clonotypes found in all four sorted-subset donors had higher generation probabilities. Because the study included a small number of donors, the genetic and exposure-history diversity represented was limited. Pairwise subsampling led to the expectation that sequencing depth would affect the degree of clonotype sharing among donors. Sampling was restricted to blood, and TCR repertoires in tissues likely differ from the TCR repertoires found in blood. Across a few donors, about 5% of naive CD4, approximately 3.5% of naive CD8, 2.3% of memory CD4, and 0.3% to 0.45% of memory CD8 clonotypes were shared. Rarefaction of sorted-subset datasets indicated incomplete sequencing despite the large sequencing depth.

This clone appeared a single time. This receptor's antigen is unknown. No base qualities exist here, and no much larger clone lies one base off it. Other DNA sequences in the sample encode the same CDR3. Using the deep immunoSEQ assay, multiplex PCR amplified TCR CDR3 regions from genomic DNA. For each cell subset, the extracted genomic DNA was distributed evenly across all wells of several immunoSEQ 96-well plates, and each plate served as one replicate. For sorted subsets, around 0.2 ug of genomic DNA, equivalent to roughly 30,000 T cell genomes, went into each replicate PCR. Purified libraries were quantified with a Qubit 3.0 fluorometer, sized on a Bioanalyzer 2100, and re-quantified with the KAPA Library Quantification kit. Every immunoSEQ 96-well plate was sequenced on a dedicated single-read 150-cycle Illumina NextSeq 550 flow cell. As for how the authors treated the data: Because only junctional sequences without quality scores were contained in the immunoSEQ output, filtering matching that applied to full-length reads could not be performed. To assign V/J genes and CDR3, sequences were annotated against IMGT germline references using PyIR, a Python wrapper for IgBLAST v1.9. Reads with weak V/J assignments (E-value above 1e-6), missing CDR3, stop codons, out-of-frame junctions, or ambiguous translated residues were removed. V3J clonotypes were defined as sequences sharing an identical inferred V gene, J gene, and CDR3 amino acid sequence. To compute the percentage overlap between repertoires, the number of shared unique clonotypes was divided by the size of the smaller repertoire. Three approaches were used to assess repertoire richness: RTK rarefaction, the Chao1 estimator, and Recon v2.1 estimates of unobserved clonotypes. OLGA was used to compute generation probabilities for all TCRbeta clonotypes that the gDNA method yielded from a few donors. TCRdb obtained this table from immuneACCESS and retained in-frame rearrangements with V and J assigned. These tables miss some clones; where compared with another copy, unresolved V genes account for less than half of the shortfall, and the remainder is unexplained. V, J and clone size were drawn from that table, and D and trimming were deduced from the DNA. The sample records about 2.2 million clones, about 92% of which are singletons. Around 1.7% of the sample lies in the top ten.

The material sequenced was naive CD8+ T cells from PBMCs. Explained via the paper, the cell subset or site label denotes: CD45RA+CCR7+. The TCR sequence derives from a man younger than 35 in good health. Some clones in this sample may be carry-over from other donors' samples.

The CDR3 region has the sequence CASSLMGGKAYEQYF. The bases are TGTGCCAGCAGCTTAATGGGCGGGAAGGCCTACGAGCAGTACTTC. The chain uses TRBV7-2 and TRBJ2-7, and perhaps TRBD2 as D gene, on 6 matching bases. From its cysteine to its phenylalanine, the CDR3 spans 15 amino acids. The entry retains the CDR3 DNA only, 45 bases that are in frame from base 1. V was cut back by 2 bases and J by 2 bases, leaving a gap of 13 bases between them. From a lookup of the germline V gene, CDR1 and CDR2 are SGHTA and FQGNSA.